Below, 31 T cell receptor beta chains from the same sample are listed, as sequenced in a study of Ad26.COV2.S vaccination and SARS-CoV-2 variants. Sequencing used immunoSEQ multiplex PCR; TCRdb keeps in-frame clones, though not all of them. The sample holds some 410,000 clones, around 93% seen once. The sample's treatment: around 19 received Ad26.COV2.S at low or high dose, single or two shots; 5 received placebo; per-sample allocation not given. Day 63 after the first injection of vaccine or placebo was the sampling time. The source material was peripheral blood, sampled in a trial of Ad26.COV2.S vaccine versus placebo. Receptors originate from a person between 18 and 59 years old who received the Ad26.COV2.S COVID-19 vaccine or a placebo.

The chain has TRBV5-1 and TRBJ1-3; 7 nucleotides line up with TRBD1. The ends lost 3 bases at V and 1 base at J; junction bases unmatched: 4. Germline CDR1 SGHRS, CDR2 YFSETQ. This CDR3 has 15 residues. Written as DNA, the CDR3 is TGCGCCAGCAGCTACAGGGGAGAGTCTGGAAACACCATATATTTT. Protein: CASSYRGESGNTIYF.

This chain uses TRBV9 with TRBJ2-6, with D perhaps matching TRBD2 (6 bases). V was trimmed by 4 bases and J by 2 bases, leaving 19 bases between them. CDR1 and CDR2 (germline): SGDLS, YYNGEE. This CDR3 is 18 amino acids long. The CDR3 DNA reads TGTGCCAGCAGCCCGGGGGTAGGGTTTAATGCTGGGGCCAACGTCCTGACTTTC. As protein: CASSPGVGFNAGANVLTF.

This clone was observed a single time. The chain links TRBV4-1 to TRBJ2-5; D may match TRBD1 or TRBD2 (5 bases each). CDR3 length: 13 residues. Trimming stripped 1 base from V and 5 bases from J, with 8 bases between. From germline, CDR1 is MGHRA and CDR2 YSYEKL. CDR3 in amino acids: CASSQVEGETQYF. Here the CDR3 DNA reads TGCGCCAGCAGCCAAGTCGAGGGGGAGACCCAGTACTTC.

The chain joins TRBV5-8 to TRBJ2-2; D not certain. Trimming took 0 bases from V and 1 from J, leaving 16 bases between them. Germline assignment: CDR1 SGHTS and CDR2 YDEGEE. The CDR3 is 18 residues long. In nucleotides, the CDR3 is TGTGCCAGCAGCTTGGTTGTCTGGGGATCTCTGAACACCGGGGAGCTGTTTTTT. Translation gives CASSLVVWGSLNTGELFF.

The chain employs TRBV4-1 and TRBJ2-5; no clear D. The germline V and J ends were trimmed by 4 bases and 5 bases, with 8 bases remaining between them. Germline assignment: CDR1 MGHRA and CDR2 YSYEKL. The CDR3 extends over 12 amino acids. CDR3 in amino acids: CASSLDRETQYF. CDR3 sequence (DNA): TGCGCCAGCAGCCTAGATCGGGAGACCCAGTACTTC.

The genes are TRBV7-2 and TRBJ2-2; tentative D call: TRBD2 (7 bases). Germline loops: CDR1 SGHTA, CDR2 FQGNSA. The CDR3 sequence is 15 residues long. V shed 1 base and J shed 6 bases, with 12 bases lying between them. The CDR3: CASSLGGGAPGELFF. The DNA for the CDR3 is TGTGCCAGCAGCTTAGGAGGGGGGGCCCCCGGGGAGCTGTTTTTT.

The chain has TRBV19 and TRBJ1-5; D is perhaps TRBD1 (6 bases). V lost 3 bases and J lost 11, with 17 bases in between. The CDR3 is made up of 14 amino acids. Germline V gene lookup returns CDR1 LNHDA and CDR2 SQIVND (reference sequence). CDR3 nucleotides: TGTGCCAGTAGTATCCCTAGGGGGGGTGGGACCCAGCATTTT. It specifies CASSIPRGGGTQHF.

The chain employs TRBV4-3 and TRBJ2-1; D may be TRBD2 (6 bases). The length of the CDR3 is 14 residues. Germline V CDR1 and CDR2: LGHNA, YSLEER. The germline V and J ends were trimmed by 4 bases and 6 bases, with 13 bases remaining between them. For the CDR3, the DNA is TGCGCCAGCAGCCGGGGGGACGGCACCAATGAGCAGTTCTTC. It yields the protein CASSRGDGTNEQFF.

This rearrangement joins TRBV19 to TRBJ1-2; D may be TRBD1 (6 bases). The CDR3 extends over 12 amino acids. The germline V and J ends were trimmed by 9 bases and 5 bases, with 13 bases remaining between them. Germline V gene sequence: CDR1 LNHDA, CDR2 SQIVND (reference sequence). CDR3: CASLQGGYGYTF. Here the CDR3 DNA reads TGTGCCAGCCTACAGGGAGGGTATGGCTACACCTTC.

J is TRBJ1-4 and V is TRBV15; possibly TRBD1 for D (5 bases). V shed 3 bases and J shed 0 bases, with 14 bases lying between them. Germline V gene data show CDR1 as LNHNV and CDR2 as YYDKDF (reference sequence). This CDR3 is built from 17 residues. In DNA, the CDR3 is TGTGCCACCAGCAGGGAGTACTCCAGGGCAACTAATGAAAAACTGTTTTTT. It is translated as CATSREYSRATNEKLFF.

This clone has more than one count but fewer than ten. The chain is built from TRBV7-9 and TRBJ1-2, with D unresolved. Deletions cut 5 bases from V and 2 bases from J, with 15 bases between. Germline CDR1 reads SEHNR; CDR2 reads FQNEAQ (reference sequence). The CDR3 length is 15 residues. The CDR3 DNA reads TGTGCCAGCAGCCCGGCCGGTGCAGGCAACTATGGCTACACCTTC. Its protein product is CASSPAGAGNYGYTF.

This sequence joins TRBV4-3 and TRBJ2-7; TRBD2 is a possible D gene (5 bases). Trimming took off 0 bases at V and 3 bases at J, with 15 bases between the two ends. CDR3 length: 16 amino acids. Per the germline V gene, CDR1 is LGHNA and CDR2 is YSLEER. As DNA, the CDR3 is TGCGCCAGCAGCCAAGACACTCGGACTCTATTCTACGAGCAGTACTTC. As protein: CASSQDTRTLFYEQYF.

The J gene is TRBJ2-7, the V gene TRBV27, with 9 bases lining up with TRBD1. From germline, CDR1 is MNHEY and CDR2 SMNVEV (reference sequence). The CDR3 extends over 15 amino acids. V lost 7 bases, J lost 3 bases, and 10 bases stayed unmatched. The CDR3 loop is CASKPGTGYNYEQYF. CDR3 sequence (DNA): TGTGCCAGCAAGCCCGGGACAGGGTATAACTACGAGCAGTACTTC.

This clone was seen once. The J gene is TRBJ1-1, the V gene TRBV6-6; no clear D. Germline-derived CDR1 and CDR2 are MNHNY and SVGAGI (reference sequence). V was clipped by 8 bases and J by 0 bases, with 13 bases between them. CDR3 size: 14 residues. The CDR3 reads CASLYGVLNTEAFF. CDR3 in DNA: TGTGCCAGCCTCTACGGGGTACTGAACACTGAAGCTTTCTTT.

The V gene is TRBV2, the J gene TRBJ1-5, with D unclear. CDR1 is SNHLY, CDR2 FYNNEI, per germline. V dropped 3 bases and J dropped 0 bases, with 6 bases sitting between them. The CDR3 contains 14 residues. The CDR3 loop reads CASSDQSSNQPQHF. The CDR3 DNA follows: TGTGCCAGCAGTGATCAGAGTAGCAATCAGCCCCAGCATTTT. The whole variable domain, filled in from reference TRBV2 and TRBJ1-5, reads EPEVTQTPSHQVTQMGQEVILRCVPISNHLYFYWYRQILGQKVEFLVSFYNNEISEKSEIFDDQFSVERPDGSNFTLKIRSTKLEDSAMYFCASSDQSSNQPQHFGDGTRLSIL.

This clone was seen only a few times. V gene TRBV25-1 combines with J gene TRBJ1-2, with unresolved D. The V end was cut by 7 bases, the J end by 4 bases, with 7 bases between. In germline, CDR1 is MGHDK, CDR2 SYGVNS. CDR3 length: 11 residues. CDR3 region: CASTGPYGYTF. In DNA form, the CDR3 reads TGTGCCAGCACGGGCCCCTATGGCTACACCTTC.

This chain uses TRBV10-3 with TRBJ2-7; TRBD2 matches at 10 bases. V lost 6 bases to trimming and J lost 7 bases; unmatched junction nucleotides: 0. CDR3 length equals 11 residues. CDR1 and CDR2 from the germline V gene are ENHRY and SYGVKD. The CDR3 loop is CAIRTSGEQYF. CDR3 DNA sequence: TGTGCCATCAGGACTAGCGGGGAGCAGTACTTC.

This chain connects TRBV4-1 to TRBJ2-1; D unresolved. CDR3 length: 12 amino acids. Germline loops: CDR1 MGHRA, CDR2 YSYEKL. Trimming removed 0 bases at V and 9 bases at J, with 6 bases between. The CDR3 spells CASSQEISEQFF. The DNA for the CDR3 is TGCGCCAGCAGCCAAGAGATCAGTGAGCAGTTCTTC.

V usage is TRBV19 and J usage is TRBJ1-5, with D perhaps matching TRBD1 (5 bases). Trimming pared 7 bases from V and 10 bases from J, leaving 29 bases between. Looked up from germline, CDR1 is LNHDA and CDR2 is SQIVND (reference sequence). The CDR3 loop spans 17 amino acids. Here the CDR3 reads CASTEPGRDFGGEPQHF. The CDR3 DNA reads as TGTGCCAGTACCGAACCCGGACGGGATTTCGGGGGTGAACCCCAGCATTTT.

Concerning this clone itself: Sequence at one end of the junction differs from germline and may be a read error. The chain joins TRBV5-6 to TRBJ2-6; 7 bases are a match to TRBD1. This CDR3 has 17 residues. CDR1 and CDR2 (germline): SGHDT, YYEEEE. The CDR3 region is CASSLGQRLSGANVLTF. DNA for the CDR3: TGTGCCAGCAGTTTGGGACAGCGTCTCTCTGGGGCCAACGTCCTGACTTTC.

This clone was picked up one time. The chain recombines TRBV14 with TRBJ2-3; 7 bases match TRBD2. The CDR3 has 14 residues. Unmatched junction bases numbered 2, after V lost 3 bases and J lost 2 bases. Germline loops: CDR1 SGHDN, CDR2 FVKESK. The CDR3 spells CASSQGTNTDTQYF. The DNA for the CDR3 is TGTGCCAGCAGCCAGGGGACTAACACAGATACGCAGTATTTT.

The chain is built from TRBV10-1 and TRBJ2-7, with 12 positions matching TRBD1. There are 15 residues in the CDR3. Trimming cost V 4 bases and J 5 bases; bases outside gene matches: 6. The germline CDR1 and CDR2 sequences are WNHNN and SYGVQD (reference sequence). CDR3 amino acids: CASSAGTGGRNEQYF. The CDR3, as DNA: TGCGCCAGCAGTGCCGGGACAGGGGGCCGAAACGAGCAGTACTTC.

The CDR3 is CASSHRATSLTVSGANVLTF. The DNA of the CDR3 is TGCGCCAGCAGCCATCGAGCGACCTCCTTAACTGTCTCTGGGGCCAACGTCCTGACTTTC. This chain joins TRBV4-1 and TRBJ2-6; D is unclear. The V gene's germline CDR1 is MGHRA and CDR2 YSYEKL. V lost 3 bases to trimming and J lost 0 bases, with 21 bases between them. This CDR3 is 20 amino acids long.

J is TRBJ1-4 and V is TRBV5-6; the D gene is possibly TRBD1 (5 bases). Deletions cut 8 bases from V and 8 bases from J, with 16 bases between. The CDR3 consists of 13 residues. The germline V gene has CDR1 SGHDT and CDR2 YYEEEE. CDR3 amino acids: CASTGQGGEKLFF. DNA of the CDR3: TGTGCCAGTACGGGCCAGGGAGGGGAAAAACTGTTTTTT. The entire variable domain, with the rest obtained from reference TRBV5-6 and TRBJ1-4, is as follows: DAGVTQSPTHLIKTRGQQVTLRCSPKSGHDTVSWYQQALGQGPQFIFQYYEEEERQRGNFPDRFSGHQFPNYSSELNVNALLLGDSALYLCASTGQGGEKLFFGSGTQLSVL.

Remarks on this clone: Other DNA variants within this sample encode the same CDR3. The CDR3 DNA reads as TGTGCCAGCAGTTACGGCGCGGGGGGGTCCACAGATACGCAGTATTTT. It specifies CASSYGAGGSTDTQYF. This chain connects TRBV6-6 to TRBJ2-3; TRBD2 matches at 9 bases. J lost 2 bases, V lost 2 bases, and 5 bases had no gene match. Germline CDR1 reads MNHNY; CDR2 reads SVGAGI (reference sequence). The CDR3 loop spans 16 amino acids.

This clone has just one count. The genes are TRBV7-9 and TRBJ2-3, with 7 bases fitting TRBD2. Per germline, CDR1 SEHNR and CDR2 FQNEAQ (reference sequence). CDR3 size: 17 residues. The V and J ends lost 5 bases and 1 base, in that order; junction bases with no gene match: 12. For the CDR3, the DNA is TGTGCCAGCAGCCCGCTGGGAGGGCTACGGGGCACAGATACGCAGTATTTT. It specifies CASSPLGGLRGTDTQYF.

The chain uses TRBV11-2 and TRBJ1-3; D not certain. The V gene lost 5 bases and the J gene lost 4 bases, with 18 bases spanning the gap. The CDR3 consists of 16 residues. CDR1 SGHAT and CDR2 FQNNGV come from the germline V gene. This chain's CDR3 is CASSTRTGARGNTIYF. The CDR3 nucleotides read TGTGCCAGCAGCACCCGGACCGGAGCGAGGGGAAACACCATATATTTT.

The rearrangement uses TRBV7-6 and TRBJ2-3; D possibly corresponds to TRBD1 (6 bases). CDR1 and CDR2 from the germline V gene are SGHVS and FNYEAQ. The CDR3 is 19 amino acids. V lost 3 bases, J lost 2 bases, and 24 bases lay in between. DNA of the CDR3: TGTGCCAGCAGCTTTGGATCGAGGGGGACACAACGATACACAGATACGCAGTATTTT. Its protein product is CASSFGSRGTQRYTDTQYF.

The V gene is TRBV15, the J gene TRBJ2-1, with D possibly matching TRBD2 (6 bases). CDR1 is LNHNV and CDR2 is YYDKDF in the germline V gene (reference sequence). The CDR3 sequence is 15 residues long. Trimming took off 0 bases at V and 9 bases at J, with 15 bases between the two ends. The CDR3 sequence is CATSRDLGGRREQFF. DNA for the CDR3: TGTGCCACCAGCAGAGATCTTGGAGGGAGGCGTGAGCAGTTCTTC.

V usage is TRBV24-1 and J usage is TRBJ2-7; a possible D gene is TRBD1 (6 bases). The CDR3 totals 20 residues. With 3 bases removed from V and 2 bases from J, the gap between germline ends came to 28 bases. CDR1 and CDR2 (germline): KGHDR, SFDVKD. The CDR3 DNA sequence: TGTGCCACCAGTGATCCAAACCTCCTTGGGTACAGGGTATGGGCCTACGAGCAGTACTTC. Amino acid sequence: CATSDPNLLGYRVWAYEQYF.

The rearrangement joins TRBV11-3 to TRBJ2-1; D is undetermined. Deletions cut 3 bases from V and 4 bases from J, with 4 bases between. The CDR3 length is 12 residues. Germline lookup yields CDR1 SGHNT and CDR2 YENEEA. The CDR3: CASSLTYNEQFF. CDR3 coding DNA: TGTGCCAGCAGCTTGACGTACAATGAGCAGTTCTTC.